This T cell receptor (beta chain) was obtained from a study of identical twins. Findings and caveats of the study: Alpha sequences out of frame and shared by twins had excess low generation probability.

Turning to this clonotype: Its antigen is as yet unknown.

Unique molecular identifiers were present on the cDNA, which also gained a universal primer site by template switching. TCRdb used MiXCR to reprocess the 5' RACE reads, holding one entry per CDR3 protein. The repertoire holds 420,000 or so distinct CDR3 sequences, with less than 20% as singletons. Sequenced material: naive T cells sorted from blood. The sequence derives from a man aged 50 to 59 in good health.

CDR3 in amino acids: CASSPDRVYNEQFF. Here the CDR3 DNA reads TGTGCCAGCTCACCAGACAGGGTCTACAATGAGCAGTTCTTC. This chain joins TRBV18 and TRBJ2-1; 7 bases match TRBD1. V shed 2 bases, J shed 3 bases, and the junction held 1 base outside the gene matches. Germline V gene data show CDR1 as KGHSH and CDR2 as LQKENI. The CDR3 is made up of 14 amino acids.